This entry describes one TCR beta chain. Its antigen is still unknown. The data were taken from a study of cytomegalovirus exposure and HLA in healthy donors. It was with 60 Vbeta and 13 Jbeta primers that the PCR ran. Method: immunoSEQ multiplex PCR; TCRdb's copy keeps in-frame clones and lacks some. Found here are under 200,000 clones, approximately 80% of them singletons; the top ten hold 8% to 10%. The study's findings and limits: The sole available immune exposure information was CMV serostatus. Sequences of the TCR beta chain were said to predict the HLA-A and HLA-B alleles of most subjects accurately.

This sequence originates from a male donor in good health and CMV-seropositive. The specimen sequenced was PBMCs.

CDR3 loop: CASSRRGEEQFF. CDR3 bases: TGCGCCAGCAGCCGCCGTGGAGAGGAGCAGTTCTTC. The chain couples TRBV5-1 to TRBJ2-1; no definite D call. Deletions cut 4 bases from V and 10 bases from J, with 12 bases between. From germline, CDR1 is SGHRS and CDR2 YFSETQ. The CDR3 consists of 12 residues.